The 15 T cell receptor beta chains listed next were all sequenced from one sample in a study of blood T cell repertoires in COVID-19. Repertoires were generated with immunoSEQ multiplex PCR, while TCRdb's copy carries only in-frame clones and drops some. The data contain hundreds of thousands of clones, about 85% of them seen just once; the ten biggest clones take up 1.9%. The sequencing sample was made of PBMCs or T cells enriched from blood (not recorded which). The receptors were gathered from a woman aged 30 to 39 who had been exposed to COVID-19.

DNA for the CDR3: TGTGCCAGCAGTTCGGACTGGGAGACCCAGTACTTC. It codes for CASSSDWETQYF. The chain combines TRBV5-4 with TRBJ2-5, with a possible D match to TRBD2 (5 bases). Trimming removed 5 bases from V and 5 bases from J, with 10 bases in between. Germline V CDR1 and CDR2: SGHNT, YYREEE (reference sequence). The CDR3 consists of 12 residues. Combining the CDR3 with reference TRBV5-4 and TRBJ2-5 gives the whole variable domain ETGVTQSPTHLIKTRGQQVTLRCSSQSGHNTVSWYQQALGQGPQFIFQYYREEENGRGNFPPRFSGLQFPNYSSELNVNALELDDSALYLCASSSDWETQYFGPGTRLLVL.

CDR3 bases: TGTGCCAGTAGTGAGTCGCGGTCCGGCTACACCTTC. Protein product: CASSESRSGYTF. The V gene is TRBV19, the J gene TRBJ1-2; D remains unclear. Per the germline V gene, CDR1 is LNHDA and CDR2 is SQIVND (reference sequence). This CDR3 has 12 residues. The V end was cut by 5 bases, the J end by 8 bases, with 12 bases between.

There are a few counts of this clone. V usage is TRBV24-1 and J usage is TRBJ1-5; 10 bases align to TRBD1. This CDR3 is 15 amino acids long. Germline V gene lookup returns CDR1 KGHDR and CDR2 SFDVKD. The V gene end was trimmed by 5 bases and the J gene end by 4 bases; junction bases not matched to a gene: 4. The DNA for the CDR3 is TGTGCCACCAGTGGCTGGACAGGGGGTAATCAGCCCCAGCATTTT. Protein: CATSGWTGGNQPQHF.

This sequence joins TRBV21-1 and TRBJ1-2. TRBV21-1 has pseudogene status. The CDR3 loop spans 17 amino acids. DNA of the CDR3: TGTGCCAGCAGCAAAGGGGTCCCGAAAGACTCTAACTATGGCTACACCTTC. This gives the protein CASSKGVPKDSNYGYTF.

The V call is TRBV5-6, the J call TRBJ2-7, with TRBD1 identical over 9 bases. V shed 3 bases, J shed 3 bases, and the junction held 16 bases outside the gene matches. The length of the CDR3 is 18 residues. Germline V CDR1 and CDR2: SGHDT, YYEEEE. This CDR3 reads CASSSETGQGILDYEQYF. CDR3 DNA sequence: TGTGCCAGCAGCTCCGAAACGGGACAGGGTATTCTCGACTACGAGCAGTACTTC.

The DNA of the CDR3 is TGTGCCAGCACCTATAAGCCGGCGGGACAGACGTTCTCTGGAAACACCATATATTTT. Its protein is CASTYKPAGQTFSGNTIYF. The chain combines TRBV7-9 with TRBJ1-3; TRBD1 aligns across 7 bases. The length of the CDR3 is 19 residues. J was trimmed by 0 bases and V by 7 bases; bases with no gene match: 18. Germline lookup yields CDR1 SEHNR and CDR2 FQNEAQ (reference sequence).

CDR3 loop: CASSSGTGGADYYGYTF. CDR3 nucleotide sequence: TGTGCCAGCAGTTCCGGGACAGGGGGCGCGGACTACTATGGCTACACCTTC. This sequence joins TRBV28 and TRBJ1-2, with TRBD1 identical over 12 bases. CDR1 and CDR2 (germline): MDHEN, SYDVKM. The CDR3 is 17 amino acids. V lost 4 bases to trimming and J lost 3 bases; unmatched junction nucleotides: 9.

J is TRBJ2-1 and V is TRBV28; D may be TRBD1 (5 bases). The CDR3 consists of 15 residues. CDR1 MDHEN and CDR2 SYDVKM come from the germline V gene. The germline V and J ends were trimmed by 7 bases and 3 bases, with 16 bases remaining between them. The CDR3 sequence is CASKESQGRYNEQFF. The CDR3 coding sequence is TGTGCCAGCAAAGAATCGCAGGGTCGCTACAATGAGCAGTTCTTC. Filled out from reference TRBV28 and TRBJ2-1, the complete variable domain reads DVKVTQSSRYLVKRTGEKVFLECVQDMDHENMFWYRQDPGLGLRLIYFSYDVKMKEKGDIPEGYSVSREKKERFSLILESASTNQTSMYLCASKESQGRYNEQFFGPGTRLTVL.

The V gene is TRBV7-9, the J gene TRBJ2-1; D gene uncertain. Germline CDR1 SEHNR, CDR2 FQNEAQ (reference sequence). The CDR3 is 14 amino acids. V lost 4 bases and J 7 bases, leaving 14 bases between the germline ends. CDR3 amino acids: CASSSDGDGNEQFF. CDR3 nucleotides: TGTGCCAGCAGCTCTGACGGAGATGGAAATGAGCAGTTCTTC.

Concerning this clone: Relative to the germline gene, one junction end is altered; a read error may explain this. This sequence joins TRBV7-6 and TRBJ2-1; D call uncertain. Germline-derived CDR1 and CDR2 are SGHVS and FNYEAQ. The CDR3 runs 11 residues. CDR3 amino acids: CASSVALEQFF. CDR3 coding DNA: TGTGCCAGCAGCGTAGCCTTGGAGCAGTTCTTC. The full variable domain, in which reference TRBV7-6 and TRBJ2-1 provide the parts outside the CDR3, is GAGVSQSPRYKVTKRGQDVALRCDPISGHVSLYWYRQALGQGPEFLTYFNYEAQQDKSGLPNDRFSAERPEGSISTLTIQRTEQRDSAMYRCASSVALEQFFGPGTRLTVL.

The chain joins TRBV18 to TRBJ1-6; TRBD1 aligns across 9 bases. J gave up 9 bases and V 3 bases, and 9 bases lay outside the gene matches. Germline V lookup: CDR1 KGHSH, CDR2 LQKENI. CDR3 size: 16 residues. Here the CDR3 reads CASSPMAGQGGSPLHF. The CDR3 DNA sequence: TGTGCCAGCTCACCCATGGCGGGACAGGGTGGTTCACCCCTCCACTTT. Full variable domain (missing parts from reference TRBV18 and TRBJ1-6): NAGVMQNPRHLVRRRGQEARLRCSPMKGHSHVYWYRQLPEEGLKFMVYLQKENIIDESGMPKERFSAEFPKEGPSILRIQQVVRGDSAAYFCASSPMAGQGGSPLHFGNGTRLTVT.

The DNA for the CDR3 is TGTGCCAGCGTTACAGGGAGAGGTATCTCCTACGAGCAGTACTTC. Protein product: CASVTGRGISYEQYF. The V call is TRBV28, the J call TRBJ2-7, with D maybe TRBD1 (6 bases). The CDR3 extends over 15 amino acids. The germline V and J ends were trimmed by 8 bases and 0 bases, with 17 bases remaining between them. CDR1 is MDHEN and CDR2 is SYDVKM in the germline V gene.

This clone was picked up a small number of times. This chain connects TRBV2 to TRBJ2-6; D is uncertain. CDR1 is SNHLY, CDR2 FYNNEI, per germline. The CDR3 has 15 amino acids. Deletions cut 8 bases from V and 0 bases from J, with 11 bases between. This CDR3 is CASASQVSGANVLTF. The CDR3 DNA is TGTGCCAGCGCCAGTCAGGTCTCTGGGGCCAACGTCCTGACTTTC. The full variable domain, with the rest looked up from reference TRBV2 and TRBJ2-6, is EPEVTQTPSHQVTQMGQEVILRCVPISNHLYFYWYRQILGQKVEFLVSFYNNEISEKSEIFDDQFSVERPDGSNFTLKIRSTKLEDSAMYFCASASQVSGANVLTFGAGSRLTVL.

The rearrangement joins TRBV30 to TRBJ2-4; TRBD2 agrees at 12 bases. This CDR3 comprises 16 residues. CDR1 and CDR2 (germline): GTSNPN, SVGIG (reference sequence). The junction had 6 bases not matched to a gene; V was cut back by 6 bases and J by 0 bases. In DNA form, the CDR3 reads TGTGCCTGTGCACTAGCGGGAGGTGTAGCCAAAAACATTCAGTACTTC. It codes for CACALAGGVAKNIQYF. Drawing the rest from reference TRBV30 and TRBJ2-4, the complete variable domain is SQTIHQWPATLVQPVGSPLSLECTVEGTSNPNLYWYRQAAGRGLQLLFYSVGIGQISSEVPQNLSASRPQDRQFILSSKKLLLSDSGFYLCACALAGGVAKNIQYFGAGTRLSVL.

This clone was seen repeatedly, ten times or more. The CDR3 reads CASSARGNGETQYF. The DNA for the CDR3 is TGTGCCAGCAGTGCCCGGGGGAATGGAGAGACCCAGTACTTC. The chain links TRBV25-1 to TRBJ2-5; maybe TRBD2 (6 bases). The CDR3 spans 14 residues. Germline assignment: CDR1 MGHDK and CDR2 SYGVNS. Trimming took 4 bases from V and 4 from J, leaving 13 bases between them. The whole variable domain, filled in from reference TRBV25-1 and TRBJ2-5, reads EADIYQTPRYLVIGTGKKITLECSQTMGHDKMYWYQQDPGMELHLIHYSYGVNSTEKGDLSSESTVSRIRTEHFPLTLESARPSHTSQYLCASSARGNGETQYFGPGTRLLVL.